This T cell receptor beta chain is from a study of T cell responses to AZD1222 COVID-19 vaccine. Method: immunoSEQ multiplex PCR; TCRdb's copy keeps in-frame clones and lacks some. The data show about 89,000 clones, about 90% seen once. The germline gives CDR1 SQVTM, CDR2 ANQGSEA. This CDR3 has 15 residues. The V segment lost 5 bases and the J segment 3 bases; nucleotides outside the gene matches: 12. Sequencing used peripheral blood, obtained on day 0 of MenACWY control vaccination. The source of this sequence is an adult in good health. The chain carries TRBV29-1 and TRBJ1-1; 7 bases are shared with TRBD1. CDR3 residues: CSVRGATGSDTEAFF. CDR3 sequence (DNA): TGCAGCGTTAGGGGTGCGACAGGGTCGGACACTGAAGCTTTCTTT.